These T cell receptor beta chains were read from a single sample in a study of identical twins. TCRdb itself ran the 5' RACE reads through MiXCR, one entry per CDR3 protein. The sample yields a few hundred thousand distinct CDR3 sequences, about 8.3% seen once. The data also belong to a second study, concerning yellow fever vaccine responses in identical twins.

Input material: CD8+ T cells sorted from blood. The source of these receptors is a young woman in good health. Both conserved end residues are part of each CDR3. D genes are given only for firm matches. Clone size is not always given. Where it is, it says once, few, many or a class for expanded clones.

V gene: TRBV28
J gene: TRBJ2-1
D gene: .
clone size: many
CDR3 protein: CASSRRGSSYNEQFF
CDR3 DNA: TGTGCCAGCAGTAGAAGGGGTTCTTCCTACAATGAGCAGTTCTTC

V gene: TRBV29-1
J gene: TRBJ2-5
D gene: TRBD1
clone size: many
CDR3 protein: CSGQGLPETQYF
CDR3 DNA: TGCAGCGGACAGGGCCTGCCGGAGACCCAGTACTTC

V gene: TRBV15
J gene: TRBJ2-3
D gene: TRBD2
clone size: .
CDR3 protein: CATSRARLAGTSSTDTQYF
CDR3 DNA: TGTGCCACCAGCAGAGCGCGTCTAGCGGGAACATCTAGCACAGATACGCAGTATTTT

V gene: TRBV29-1
J gene: TRBJ2-7
D gene: TRBD1
clone size: few
CDR3 protein: CSVEFRKSDRGYFEQYF
CDR3 DNA: TGCAGCGTTGAATTTCGGAAATCGGACAGGGGATATTTCGAGCAGTACTTC

V gene: TRBV13
J gene: TRBJ2-7
D gene: TRBD1
clone size: .
CDR3 protein: CASSIPGQGAYEQYF
CDR3 DNA: TGTGCCAGCAGCATTCCGGGACAGGGGGCGTACGAGCAGTACTTC

V gene: TRBV15
J gene: TRBJ1-1
D gene: .
clone size: .
CDR3 protein: CATSRGPTSGTEAFF
CDR3 DNA: TGTGCCACCAGCAGAGGTCCAACGTCGGGCACTGAAGCTTTCTTT

V gene: TRBV7-6
J gene: TRBJ2-7
D gene: .
clone size: few
CDR3 protein: CASSLDTTYEQYF
CDR3 DNA: TGTGCCAGCAGCTTAGACACCACATACGAGCAGTACTTC

V gene: TRBV15
J gene: TRBJ2-2
D gene: TRBD2
clone size: .
CDR3 protein: CATSRKRELAGELFF
CDR3 DNA: TGTGCCACCAGCAGAAAGCGGGAGTTGGCCGGGGAGCTGTTTTTT

V gene: TRBV12-5
J gene: TRBJ2-1
D gene: TRBD2
clone size: many
CDR3 protein: CASGYGLADYNEQFF
CDR3 DNA: TGTGCTAGTGGATATGGACTAGCGGACTACAATGAGCAGTTCTTC

V gene: TRBV29-1
J gene: TRBJ2-7
D gene: .
clone size: few
CDR3 protein: CSGVEDNEQYF
CDR3 DNA: TGCAGCGGAGTGGAGGACAACGAGCAGTACTTC

V gene: TRBV29-1
J gene: TRBJ2-1
D gene: TRBD2
clone size: few
CDR3 protein: CSVEGLAGYNEQFF
CDR3 DNA: TGCAGCGTTGAAGGACTAGCGGGGTACAATGAGCAGTTCTTC

V gene: TRBV20-1
J gene: TRBJ2-7
D gene: .
clone size: many
CDR3 protein: CSARDITYEQYF
CDR3 DNA: TGCAGTGCTAGAGACATAACGTACGAGCAGTACTTC

V gene: TRBV9
J gene: TRBJ2-7
D gene: TRBD2
clone size: .
CDR3 protein: CASSVGSGSSYEQYF
CDR3 DNA: TGTGCCAGCAGCGTAGGTAGCGGGAGCTCCTACGAGCAGTACTTC

V gene: TRBV7-9
J gene: TRBJ2-7
D gene: .
clone size: once
CDR3 protein: CASSYGGADYEQYF
CDR3 DNA: TGTGCCAGCAGCTATGGGGGAGCGGACTACGAGCAGTACTTC

V gene: TRBV6-4
J gene: TRBJ2-3
D gene: .
clone size: many
CDR3 protein: CASSDSRGATDTQYF
CDR3 DNA: TGTGCCAGCAGTGACTCCCGGGGGGCCACAGATACGCAGTATTTT

V gene: TRBV7-9
J gene: TRBJ2-7
D gene: .
clone size: few
CDR3 protein: CASSPTGWLDEQYF
CDR3 DNA: TGTGCCAGCAGCCCCACAGGTTGGTTAGACGAGCAGTACTTC

V gene: TRBV27
J gene: TRBJ2-1
D gene: .
clone size: .
CDR3 protein: CASGPTVSSYNEQFF
CDR3 DNA: TGTGCCAGCGGACCGACGGTAAGCTCCTACAATGAGCAGTTCTTC

V gene: TRBV4-3
J gene: TRBJ2-2
D gene: .
clone size: few
CDR3 protein: CASSQDLSGGNTGELFF
CDR3 DNA: TGCGCCAGCAGCCAAGATTTGTCCGGGGGAAACACCGGGGAGCTGTTTTTT

V gene: TRBV28
J gene: TRBJ2-1
D gene: .
clone size: many
CDR3 protein: CASSQSVYNEQFF
CDR3 DNA: TGTGCCAGCAGCCAATCGGTGTACAATGAGCAGTTCTTC

V gene: TRBV6-1
J gene: TRBJ2-3
D gene: TRBD2
clone size: .
CDR3 protein: CASSGLAGVSTDTQYF
CDR3 DNA: TGTGCCAGCAGTGGACTAGCGGGGGTGAGCACAGATACGCAGTATTTT

V gene: TRBV11-2
J gene: TRBJ2-1
D gene: TRBD2
clone size: few
CDR3 protein: CASSQGLGGNEQFF
CDR3 DNA: TGTGCCAGCAGTCAGGGACTAGGCGGCAATGAGCAGTTCTTC

V gene: TRBV15
J gene: TRBJ2-1
D gene: TRBD2
clone size: many
CDR3 protein: CATSRDRTGRAWDNEQFF
CDR3 DNA: TGTGCCACCAGCAGAGATAGAACCGGGAGGGCCTGGGACAATGAGCAGTTCTTC

V gene: TRBV27
J gene: TRBJ2-3
D gene: TRBD2
clone size: few
CDR3 protein: CASSLSVQPVGLPNTDTQYF
CDR3 DNA: TGTGCCAGCAGTTTATCTGTACAGCCCGTGGGACTACCAAACACAGATACGCAGTATTTT

V gene: TRBV6-2/TRBV6-3
J gene: TRBJ2-3
D gene: .
clone size: .
CDR3 protein: CASSYGRAVRYF
CDR3 DNA: TGTGCCAGCAGTTACGGCAGGGCTGTTCGGTATTTT

V gene: TRBV7-6
J gene: TRBJ2-7
D gene: .
clone size: .
CDR3 protein: CASSHRDEGFDEQYF
CDR3 DNA: TGTGCCAGCAGCCACCGGGACGAGGGGTTTGACGAGCAGTACTTC

V gene: TRBV3-1
J gene: TRBJ2-5
D gene: .
clone size: .
CDR3 protein: CASCQVFGGIGVETQYF
CDR3 DNA: TGTGCCAGCTGCCAAGTCTTTGGCGGGATAGGGGTCGAGACCCAGTACTTC

V gene: TRBV2
J gene: TRBJ1-5
D gene: TRBD1
clone size: .
CDR3 protein: CASIGTADQPQHF
CDR3 DNA: TGTGCCAGCATCGGGACAGCTGATCAGCCCCAGCATTTT

V gene: TRBV6-1
J gene: TRBJ2-3
D gene: TRBD2
clone size: .
CDR3 protein: CASSLRLAGAHTDTQYF
CDR3 DNA: TGTGCCAGCAGCCTTCGGCTAGCGGGGGCCCACACAGATACGCAGTATTTT

V gene: TRBV5-6
J gene: TRBJ2-4
D gene: .
clone size: many
CDR3 protein: CASSLDWEGAKNIQYF
CDR3 DNA: TGTGCCAGCAGCTTGGATTGGGAAGGGGCCAAAAACATTCAGTACTTC

V gene: TRBV13
J gene: TRBJ2-2
D gene: .
clone size: once
CDR3 protein: CASSLWSGEKGAGELFF
CDR3 DNA: TGTGCCAGCAGCTTATGGTCAGGGGAAAAGGGGGCCGGGGAGCTGTTTTTT

V gene: TRBV29-1
J gene: TRBJ2-1
D gene: .
clone size: .
CDR3 protein: CSVEWRDSLYNEQFF
CDR3 DNA: TGCAGCGTTGAGTGGAGGGACAGCCTCTACAATGAGCAGTTCTTC

V gene: TRBV29-1
J gene: TRBJ2-1
D gene: TRBD2
clone size: .
CDR3 protein: CSVPLSGRAYNEQFF
CDR3 DNA: TGCAGCGTTCCCCTGAGCGGGAGGGCCTACAATGAGCAGTTCTTC

V gene: TRBV10-3
J gene: TRBJ2-7
D gene: TRBD1
clone size: many
CDR3 protein: CAISEYDRDYEQYF
CDR3 DNA: TGTGCCATCAGTGAGTATGACAGGGACTACGAGCAGTACTTC

V gene: TRBV20-1
J gene: TRBJ2-1
D gene: TRBD2
clone size: many
CDR3 protein: CSAREVGLAVYNEQFF
CDR3 DNA: TGCAGTGCTAGAGAAGTCGGACTAGCGGTCTACAATGAGCAGTTCTTC

V gene: TRBV5-5
J gene: TRBJ1-1
D gene: .
clone size: many
CDR3 protein: CASSLGNPQNTEAFF
CDR3 DNA: TGTGCCAGCAGCTTGGGAAACCCGCAGAACACTGAAGCTTTCTTT

V gene: TRBV24-1
J gene: TRBJ2-3
D gene: TRBD1
clone size: .
CDR3 protein: CATAGTATLGAYTQYF
CDR3 DNA: TGTGCCACCGCAGGGACAGCCACCCTAGGGGCATATACGCAGTATTTT

V gene: TRBV7-2
J gene: TRBJ2-3
D gene: .
clone size: .
CDR3 protein: CASSWIGGADTQYF
CDR3 DNA: TGTGCCAGCAGCTGGATAGGAGGGGCAGATACGCAGTATTTT

V gene: TRBV10-1
J gene: TRBJ2-1
D gene: TRBD1
clone size: .
CDR3 protein: CASSQGDGHNEQFF
CDR3 DNA: TGCGCCAGCTCACAGGGGGACGGACACAATGAGCAGTTCTTC

V gene: TRBV7-2
J gene: TRBJ1-4
D gene: TRBD1
clone size: .
CDR3 protein: CASSPSGQGNEKLFF
CDR3 DNA: TGTGCCAGCAGCCCTTCCGGACAGGGTAATGAAAAACTGTTTTTT

V gene: TRBV6-1
J gene: TRBJ2-6
D gene: .
clone size: few
CDR3 protein: CATSTSGANVLTF
CDR3 DNA: TGTGCCACATCCACCTCTGGGGCCAACGTCCTGACTTTC

V gene: TRBV6-2/TRBV6-3
J gene: TRBJ2-5
D gene: TRBD2
clone size: .
CDR3 protein: CASDSGLAGQQETQYF
CDR3 DNA: TGTGCCAGCGATTCGGGACTAGCGGGACAACAAGAGACCCAGTACTTC

V gene: TRBV4-3
J gene: TRBJ2-7
D gene: .
clone size: many
CDR3 protein: CASSQEKGHEQYF
CDR3 DNA: TGCGCCAGCAGCCAAGAAAAGGGACACGAGCAGTACTTC

V gene: TRBV12-3/TRBV12-4
J gene: TRBJ2-7
D gene: .
clone size: few
CDR3 protein: CASSAGGSYEQYF
CDR3 DNA: TGTGCCAGCAGTGCTGGCGGCTCCTACGAGCAGTACTTC

V gene: TRBV10-3
J gene: TRBJ1-1
D gene: .
clone size: .
CDR3 protein: CAISEDTLLNTEAFF
CDR3 DNA: TGTGCCATCAGTGAGGACACCCTCCTTAACACTGAAGCTTTCTTT

V gene: TRBV27
J gene: TRBJ2-5
D gene: .
clone size: many
CDR3 protein: CASSQRAGAGTQYF
CDR3 DNA: TGTGCCAGCAGTCAACGGGCAGGTGCAGGGACCCAGTACTTC